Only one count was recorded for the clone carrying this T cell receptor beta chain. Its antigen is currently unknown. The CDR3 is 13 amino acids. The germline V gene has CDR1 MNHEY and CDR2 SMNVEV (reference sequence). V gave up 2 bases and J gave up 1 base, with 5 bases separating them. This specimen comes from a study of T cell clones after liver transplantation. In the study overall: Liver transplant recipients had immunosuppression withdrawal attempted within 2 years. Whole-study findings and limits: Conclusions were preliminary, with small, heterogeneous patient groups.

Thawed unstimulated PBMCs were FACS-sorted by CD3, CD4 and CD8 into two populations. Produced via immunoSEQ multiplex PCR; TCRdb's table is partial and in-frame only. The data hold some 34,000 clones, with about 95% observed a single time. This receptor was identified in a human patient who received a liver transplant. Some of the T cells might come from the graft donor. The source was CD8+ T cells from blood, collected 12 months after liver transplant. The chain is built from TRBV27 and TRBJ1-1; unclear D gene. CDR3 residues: CASSLSWNTEAFF. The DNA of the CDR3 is TGTGCCAGCAGTTTAAGTTGGAACACTGAAGCTTTCTTT.